The next 11 T cell receptor beta chains were all read from a single sample in a study of cytomegalovirus exposure and HLA in healthy donors (dated by TCRdb to 2016 to 2017). Receptor libraries were prepared by the immunoSEQ multiplex PCR assay. For the multiplex PCR, a mixture combining 60 forward primers for TCR Vbeta segments and 13 reverse primers for TCR Jbeta segments was used. Sourced from immuneACCESS, this table was stored by TCRdb with only in-frame sequences that have V and J called. A share of the clones is absent; for the studies checked, an unresolved V gene accounts for under half, and the remainder has no known explanation. The data table for this sample lists about 160,000 clones. The top ten clonotypes cover over 1% of the sample. Input material: PBMCs. Every receptor here comes from a woman aged 60-70 years in good health and CMV-seronegative.

The genes are TRBV5-6 and TRBJ1-5; D is perhaps TRBD1 (5 bases). CDR1 and CDR2 (germline): SGHDT, YYEEEE. V was shortened by 2 bases and J by 4 bases, with 13 bases between the two germline ends. The length of the CDR3 is 15 residues. CDR3 residues: CASSLGAVPNQPQHF. The CDR3 DNA reads as TGTGCCAGCAGCTTAGGGGCAGTTCCTAATCAGCCCCAGCATTTT.

The chain couples TRBV10-3 to TRBJ1-1; D remains ambiguous. The CDR3 runs 14 residues. Trimming stripped 0 bases from V and 2 bases from J, with 7 bases between. Germline CDR1 is ENHRY and CDR2 is SYGVKD. The CDR3 is CAISESNRNTEAFF. DNA of the CDR3: TGTGCCATCAGTGAGTCTAACAGAAACACTGAAGCTTTCTTT.

V is TRBV5-1 and J is TRBJ2-7; 9 positions match TRBD1. Per the germline V gene, CDR1 is SGHRS and CDR2 is YFSETQ. The V gene end was trimmed by 3 bases and the J gene end by 3 bases; junction bases not matched to a gene: 4. The CDR3 has 14 residues. DNA for the CDR3: TGCGCCAGCAGCTGGGGGGGACAGGGCTACGAGCAGTACTTC. It translates to CASSWGGQGYEQYF.

The V and J genes are TRBV18 and TRBJ1-1, with 7 bases fitting TRBD1. In germline, CDR1 is KGHSH, CDR2 LQKENI. V lost 3 bases and J lost 5; bases outside the gene matches: 3. The CDR3 loop spans 13 amino acids. The CDR3 nucleotides read TGTGCCAGCTCACCGGTACAGGGGACTGAAGCTTTCTTT. The encoded protein is CASSPVQGTEAFF.

The rearrangement uses TRBV18 and TRBJ1-5; D gene ambiguous. The CDR3 is made up of 13 amino acids. Per germline, CDR1 KGHSH and CDR2 LQKENI. V lost 3 bases and J 5 bases, leaving 8 bases between the germline ends. DNA of the CDR3: TGTGCCAGCTCACCCATCGGGGATCAGCCCCAGCATTTT. Residues: CASSPIGDQPQHF.

CDR3 coding DNA: TGTGCCAGCTCACCCCGGACAGATAATGAGCAGTTCTTC. This sequence encodes CASSPRTDNEQFF. J is TRBJ2-1 and V is TRBV18, with D perhaps matching TRBD1 (6 bases). The CDR3 is 13 amino acids. V lost 3 bases and J lost 7, with 10 bases in between. CDR1 and CDR2 (germline): KGHSH, LQKENI.

The CDR3, as DNA: TGTGCCAGCAGCGTAGGCGGGGGTAACTACGAGCAGTACTTC. Residues: CASSVGGGNYEQYF. The chain joins TRBV9 to TRBJ2-7, with 7 bases lining up with TRBD2. Germline V gene data show CDR1 as SGDLS and CDR2 as YYNGEE. The V gene end was trimmed by 0 bases and the J gene end by 3 bases; junction bases not matched to a gene: 3. The CDR3 totals 14 residues.

The chain combines TRBV5-1 with TRBJ1-1; the match to TRBD1 covers 8 bases. CDR3 length: 12 amino acids. Germline assignment: CDR1 SGHRS and CDR2 YFSETQ. V shed 5 bases, J shed 4 bases, and the junction held 1 base outside the gene matches. The CDR3 region is CASSTGGTEAFF. The CDR3 DNA sequence: TGCGCCAGCAGTACAGGGGGCACTGAAGCTTTCTTT.

The rearrangement links TRBV7-3 to TRBJ2-3; 16 bases line up with TRBD2. The germline gives CDR1 SGHTA, CDR2 FQGTGA. This CDR3 spans 22 amino acids. J lost 2 bases, V lost 6 bases, and 20 bases had no gene match. The CDR3 DNA reads as TGTGCCAGCAGTCCAACGAGAGGGACTAGCGGGGGGGCCTGGTATTTCACAGATACGCAGTATTTT. Translated: CASSPTRGTSGGAWYFTDTQYF.

The V gene is TRBV5-6, the J gene TRBJ2-5; TRBD2 is a possible D gene (5 bases). The CDR3 covers 15 residues. From germline, CDR1 is SGHDT and CDR2 YYEEEE. The V and J ends lost 0 bases and 7 bases respectively, with 16 bases between them. CDR3 DNA sequence: TGTGCCAGCAGCTTGGGGTTTAAGGCGGGCGGGACCCAGTACTTC. Amino acids: CASSLGFKAGGTQYF.

In DNA, the CDR3 is TGTGCCAGTAGTTCGCCCAGGGGAACCGTTTCGGGCTACACCTTC. Its protein product is CASSSPRGTVSGYTF. The chain uses TRBV19 and TRBJ1-2; D is possibly TRBD1 (6 bases). Germline V gives CDR1 LNHDA, CDR2 SQIVND (reference sequence). V was clipped by 5 bases and J by 8 bases, with 21 bases between them. CDR3 size: 15 residues.